This T cell receptor beta chain was documented in a study of T cells after yellow fever vaccination. This clonotype appeared a few times. Germline loops: CDR1 DFQATT, CDR2 SNEGSKA (reference sequence). V lost 5 bases, J lost 0 bases, and 6 bases stayed unmatched. CDR3 length equals 15 residues. TCRdb fed the 5' RACE reads into MiXCR, producing one record per CDR3 protein. The sample lists a few hundred thousand distinct CDR3 sequences, around 19% occurring once. The sequence derives from a young man who received the YFV17D yellow fever vaccine. Sequencing was performed on PBMCs, taken before the yellow fever booster vaccination. This sequence joins TRBV20-1 and TRBJ2-7; TRBD1 matches 11 bases. This chain's CDR3 is CSADAGQGASYEQYV. CDR3 in DNA: TGCAGTGCTGACGCCGGACAGGGGGCCTCCTACGAGCAGTACGTC.